This record covers a single T cell receptor beta chain. The target antigen is unknown. V lost 7 bases and J lost 2; bases outside the gene matches: 5. The CDR3 length is 13 residues. The data belong to a study of T cell repertoires in cytomegalovirus infection. Study-wide results and limits: Using cumulative public TCR beta family frequency, the authors identified those who carried CMV together with the relevant HLA. HLA-C-restricted CMV-specific TCR beta clonotypes were dominant in the ex vivo response.

TCRdb re-called the reads with MiXCR, one entry per CDR3 protein. The repertoire holds approximately 500,000 distinct CDR3 sequences, with about 25% as singletons. This sequence was found in a human donor in good health (CMV status not recorded). Some clones in this sample may be carry-over from other donors' samples. The chain recombines TRBV12-3 or TRBV12-4 with TRBJ2-7; 7 bases are shared with TRBD2. The sample consisted of PBMCs. The CDR3 region has the DNA TGTGCCAGCACTCTAGCGGAACCCTACGAGCAGTACTTC. This gives the protein CASTLAEPYEQYF.